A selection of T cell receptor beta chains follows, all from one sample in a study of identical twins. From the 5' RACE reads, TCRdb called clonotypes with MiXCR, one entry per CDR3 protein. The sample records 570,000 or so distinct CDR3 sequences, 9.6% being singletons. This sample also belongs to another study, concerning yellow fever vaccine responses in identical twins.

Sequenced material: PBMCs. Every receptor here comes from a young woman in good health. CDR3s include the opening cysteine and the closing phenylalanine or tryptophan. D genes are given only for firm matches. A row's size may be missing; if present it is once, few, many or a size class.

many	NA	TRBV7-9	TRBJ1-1	TGTGCCCTCAACTACGAGGCTTTCTTT	CALNYEAFF
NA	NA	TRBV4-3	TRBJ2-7	TGCGCCAGCAGCCAAGATCGAATCGACGGCGAGCAGTACTTC	CASSQDRIDGEQYF
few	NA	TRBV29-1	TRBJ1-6	TGCAGCGTTGAAGAGACTCGGAGCTCACCCCTCCACTTT	CSVEETRSSPLHF
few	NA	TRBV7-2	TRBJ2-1	TGTGCCAGCAGCTTAGGGATTCCCTGGGGCTCCTACAATGAGCAGTTCTTC	CASSLGIPWGSYNEQFF
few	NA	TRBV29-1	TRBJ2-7	TGCAGCGTTGAAGTTGGGAGCTCCTACGAGCAGTACTTC	CSVEVGSSYEQYF
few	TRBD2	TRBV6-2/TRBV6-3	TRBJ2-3	TGTGCCAGCAGTTACGCCGGGACTAGCGGGAGTGGCACAGATACGCAGTATTTT	CASSYAGTSGSGTDTQYF
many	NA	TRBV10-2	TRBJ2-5	TGCGCCAGCAGTGTCACCGAAGAGACCCAGTACTTC	CASSVTEETQYF
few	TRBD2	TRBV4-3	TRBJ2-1	TGCGCCAGCAGACTAGCGGGACCCTACAATGAGCAGTTCTTC	CASRLAGPYNEQFF
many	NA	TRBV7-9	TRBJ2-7	TGTGCCAGCAGAACGGACTCCTACGAGCAGTACTTC	CASRTDSYEQYF
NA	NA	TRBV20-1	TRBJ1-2	TGCAGTGCTAGACAACAGGCTACCTATGGCTACACCTTC	CSARQQATYGYTF
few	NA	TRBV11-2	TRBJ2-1	TGTGCCAGCAGCCTACCGGAGACCCCCTACAATGAGCAGTTCTTC	CASSLPETPYNEQFF
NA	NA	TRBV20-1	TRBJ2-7	TGCAGTGCTAGGAGGGACGGCACCGTTGACGAGCAGTACTTC	CSARRDGTVDEQYF
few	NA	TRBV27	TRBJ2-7	TGTGCCAGCAGGGTAACAGGGAAAAACCACTACGAGCAGTACTTC	CASRVTGKNHYEQYF
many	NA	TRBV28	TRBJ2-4	TGTGCCAGCAGTGAGGCAGGGGGGCAAAACATTCAGTACTTC	CASSEAGGQNIQYF
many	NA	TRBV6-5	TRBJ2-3	TGTGCCAGCAGTTACGACCGGACAAGAGGAGGACCAGATACGCAGTATTTT	CASSYDRTRGGPDTQYF
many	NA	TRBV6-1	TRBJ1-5	TGTGCCAGCAGTGATGGTGGGGTGGGGCCCCAGCATTTT	CASSDGGVGPQHF
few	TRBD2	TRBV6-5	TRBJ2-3	TGTGCCAGCAGTTACTCGGCGGGGGAGGGTAGGGATACGCAGTATTTT	CASSYSAGEGRDTQYF
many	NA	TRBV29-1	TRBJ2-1	TGCAGCGTGCAGGTACTTGAGCAGTTCTTC	CSVQVLEQFF
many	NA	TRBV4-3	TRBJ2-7	TGCGCCAGCAGCCAAAGGGAGGCTAGCGTTAGTGCCGAGCAGTACTTC	CASSQREASVSAEQYF